The rows below give T cell receptor beta chains drawn from one sample of a study of blood T cell repertoires in COVID-19. The protocol was immunoSEQ multiplex PCR, while the TCRdb copy is restricted to in-frame clones and leaves out a portion. The sample shows around 170,000 clones, over 80% of them seen only once. Material: peripheral blood. The receptor source for this set is a man between 65 and 85 years old who had recovered from COVID-19. Both conserved end residues are part of each CDR3. Expanded clones get a size class; other rows say once, few or many, or leave the size out.

clone_size j_call v_call cdr3_length cdr3_aa
- TRBJ2-7 TRBV5-1 13 CASSLQGGGEQYF
- TRBJ1-6 TRBV5-1 16 CASSPEGQGGYSPLHF
few TRBJ2-7 TRBV7-9 15 CASSLRGQGVHEQYF
- TRBJ2-4 TRBV21-1 18 CASSVRDRDILAKNIQYF
- TRBJ2-1 TRBV7-9 14 CASSATGGYNEQFF
- TRBJ1-2 TRBV6-5 11 CAIRQGYGYTF
- TRBJ1-5 TRBV18 15 CASSLNRDRVQPQHF
- TRBJ1-5 TRBV27 15 CASSLLARARQPQHF
- TRBJ2-3 TRBV18 14 CATSWGGLEDTQYF
- TRBJ1-1 TRBV3-1/TRBV3-2 18 CASSQAPFAGGRDTEAFF
- TRBJ2-5 TRBV2 12 CASGRATETQYF
once TRBJ2-1 TRBV3-1/TRBV3-2 12 CASNSRDNEQFF
few TRBJ2-5 TRBV7-9 14 CASSTRSGGETQYF
- TRBJ1-1 TRBV29-1 12 CSVDPRDTEAFF
- TRBJ2-2 TRBV24-1 16 CATRSTGSPTTGELFF
- TRBJ2-3 TRBV4-3 16 CASSLGAGGPLDTQYF
- TRBJ2-2 TRBV27 16 CASSSQDRNGGGELFF
- TRBJ2-7 TRBV2 13 CASSGAGTSEQYF
once TRBJ1-5 TRBV7-2 14 CASSATASNQPQHF
- TRBJ2-1 TRBV3-1/TRBV3-2 13 CASSQVAGNEQFF
- TRBJ2-2 TRBV18 16 CASSPTTSGSSGELFF
- TRBJ2-2 TRBV5-1 15 CASSFAGRTTGELFF